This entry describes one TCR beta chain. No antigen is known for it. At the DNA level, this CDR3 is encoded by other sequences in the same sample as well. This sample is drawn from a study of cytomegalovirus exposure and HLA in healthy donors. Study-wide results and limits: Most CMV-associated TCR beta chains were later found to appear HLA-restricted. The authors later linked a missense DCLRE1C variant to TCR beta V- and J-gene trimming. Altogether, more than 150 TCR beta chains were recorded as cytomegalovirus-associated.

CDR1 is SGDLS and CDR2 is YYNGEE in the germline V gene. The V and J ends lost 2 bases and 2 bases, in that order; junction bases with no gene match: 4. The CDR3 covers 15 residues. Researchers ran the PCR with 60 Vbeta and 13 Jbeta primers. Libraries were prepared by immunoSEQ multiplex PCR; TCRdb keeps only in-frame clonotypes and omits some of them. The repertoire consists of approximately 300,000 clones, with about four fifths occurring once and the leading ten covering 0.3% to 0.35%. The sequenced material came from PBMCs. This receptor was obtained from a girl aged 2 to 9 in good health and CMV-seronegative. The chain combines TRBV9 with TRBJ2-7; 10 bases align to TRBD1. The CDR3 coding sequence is TGTGCCAGCAGCGTCGGACAGGGGGGACCCTACGAGCAGTACTTC. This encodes CASSVGQGGPYEQYF.